Here is one T cell receptor (beta chain) with its context. This sample is drawn from a study of blood T cell repertoires in COVID-19. For the study at large: Specimens from acute and convalescent COVID-19 originated in the United States, Italy and Spain. From T cells, B-cell-depleted T cells, or PBMCs came the material, which was cDNA or gDNA.

Generated by immunoSEQ multiplex PCR, the TCRdb table keeps only in-frame clones and is missing some. Here the sample spans fewer than 250,000 clones, 65% to 85% being singletons. V gave up 4 bases and J gave up 5 bases, with 14 bases separating them. The CDR3 has 13 residues. Germline CDR1 GTSNPN, CDR2 SVGIG (reference sequence). The chain joins TRBV30 to TRBJ1-1, with D possibly matching TRBD1 (6 bases). The sequenced sample consisted of peripheral blood. This TCR derives from a man aged 50 to 59 with active or convalescent COVID-19. The chain's CDR3 is CAWKDQGWTEAFF. Written as DNA, the CDR3 is TGTGCCTGGAAGGACCAGGGGTGGACTGAAGCTTTCTTT.